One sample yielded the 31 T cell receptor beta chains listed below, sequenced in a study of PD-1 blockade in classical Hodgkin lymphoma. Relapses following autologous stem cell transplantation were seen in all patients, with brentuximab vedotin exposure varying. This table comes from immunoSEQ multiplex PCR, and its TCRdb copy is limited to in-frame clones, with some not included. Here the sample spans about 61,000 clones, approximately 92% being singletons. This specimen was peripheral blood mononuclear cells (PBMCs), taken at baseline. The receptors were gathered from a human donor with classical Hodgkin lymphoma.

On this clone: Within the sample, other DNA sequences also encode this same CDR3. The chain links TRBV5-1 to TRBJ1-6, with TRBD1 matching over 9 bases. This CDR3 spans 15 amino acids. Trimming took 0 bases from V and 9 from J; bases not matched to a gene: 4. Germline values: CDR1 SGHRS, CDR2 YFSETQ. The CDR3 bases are TGCGCCAGCAGCTTGGGAGGGACAGGGCGTTCACCCCTCCACTTT. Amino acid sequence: CASSLGGTGRSPLHF.

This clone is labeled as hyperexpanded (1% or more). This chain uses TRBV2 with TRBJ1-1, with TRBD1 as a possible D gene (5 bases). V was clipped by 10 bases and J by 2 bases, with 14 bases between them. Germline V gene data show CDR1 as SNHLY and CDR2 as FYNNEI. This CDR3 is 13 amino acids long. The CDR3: CATVTGDNTEAFF. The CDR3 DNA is TGTGCCACCGTAACCGGGGACAACACTGAAGCTTTCTTT.

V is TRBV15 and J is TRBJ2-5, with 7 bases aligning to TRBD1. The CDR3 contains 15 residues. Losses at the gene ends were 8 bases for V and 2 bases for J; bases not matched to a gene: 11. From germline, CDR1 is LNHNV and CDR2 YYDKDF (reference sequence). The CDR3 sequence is CATGAPGQLQETQYF. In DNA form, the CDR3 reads TGTGCCACCGGTGCCCCGGGACAGCTTCAAGAGACCCAGTACTTC.

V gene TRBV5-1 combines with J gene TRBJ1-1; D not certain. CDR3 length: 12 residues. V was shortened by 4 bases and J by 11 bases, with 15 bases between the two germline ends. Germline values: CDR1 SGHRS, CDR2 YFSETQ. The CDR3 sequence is CASSLREGRAFF. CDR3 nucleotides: TGCGCCAGCAGCCTCAGAGAAGGAAGGGCTTTCTTT. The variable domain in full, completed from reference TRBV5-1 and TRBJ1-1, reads KAGVTQTPRYLIKTRGQQVTLSCSPISGHRSVSWYQQTPGQGLQFLFEYFSETQRNKGNFPGRFSGRQFSNSRSEMNVSTLELGDSALYLCASSLREGRAFFGQGTRLTVV.

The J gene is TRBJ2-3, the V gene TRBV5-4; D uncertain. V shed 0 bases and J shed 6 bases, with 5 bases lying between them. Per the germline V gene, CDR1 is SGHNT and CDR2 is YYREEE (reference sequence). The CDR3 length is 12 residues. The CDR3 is CASSLDSDTQYF. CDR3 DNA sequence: TGTGCCAGCAGCTTGGACAGTGATACGCAGTATTTT.

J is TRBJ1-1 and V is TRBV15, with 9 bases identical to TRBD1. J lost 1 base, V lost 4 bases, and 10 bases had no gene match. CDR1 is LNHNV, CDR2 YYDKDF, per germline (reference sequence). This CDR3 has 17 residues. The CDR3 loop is CATSTKWGQGGNTEAFF. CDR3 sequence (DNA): TGTGCCACCAGCACAAAGTGGGGACAGGGAGGGAACACTGAAGCTTTCTTT.

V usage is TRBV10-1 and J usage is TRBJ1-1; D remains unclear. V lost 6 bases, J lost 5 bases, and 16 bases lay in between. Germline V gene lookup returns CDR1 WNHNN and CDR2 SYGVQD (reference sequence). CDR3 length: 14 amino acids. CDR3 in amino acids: CASSDSALGTEAFF. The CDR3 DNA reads TGCGCCAGCAGCGACTCCGCCCTGGGGACTGAAGCTTTCTTT.

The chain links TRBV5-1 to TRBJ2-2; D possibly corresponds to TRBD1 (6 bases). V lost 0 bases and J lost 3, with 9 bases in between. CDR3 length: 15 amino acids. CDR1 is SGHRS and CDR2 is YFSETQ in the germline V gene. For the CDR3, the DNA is TGCGCCAGCAGCTTGGGGGACACATACACCGGGGAGCTGTTTTTT. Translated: CASSLGDTYTGELFF. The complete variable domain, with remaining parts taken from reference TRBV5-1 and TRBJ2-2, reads KAGVTQTPRYLIKTRGQQVTLSCSPISGHRSVSWYQQTPGQGLQFLFEYFSETQRNKGNFPGRFSGRQFSNSRSEMNVSTLELGDSALYLCASSLGDTYTGELFFGEGSRLTVL.

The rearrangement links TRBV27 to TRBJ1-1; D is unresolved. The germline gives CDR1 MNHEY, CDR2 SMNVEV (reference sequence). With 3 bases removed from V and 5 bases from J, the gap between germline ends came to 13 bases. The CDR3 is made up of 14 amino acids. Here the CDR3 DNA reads TGTGCCAGCAGTTTCAGGCCTCCCCTTACTGAAGCTTTCTTT. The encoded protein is CASSFRPPLTEAFF.

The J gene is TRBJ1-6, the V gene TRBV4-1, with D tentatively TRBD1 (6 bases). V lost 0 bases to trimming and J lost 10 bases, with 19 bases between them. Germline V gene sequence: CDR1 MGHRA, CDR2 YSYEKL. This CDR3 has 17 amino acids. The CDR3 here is CASSQDYDRRVDSPLHF. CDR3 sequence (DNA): TGCGCCAGCAGCCAAGATTATGACAGGAGGGTTGACTCACCCCTCCACTTT.

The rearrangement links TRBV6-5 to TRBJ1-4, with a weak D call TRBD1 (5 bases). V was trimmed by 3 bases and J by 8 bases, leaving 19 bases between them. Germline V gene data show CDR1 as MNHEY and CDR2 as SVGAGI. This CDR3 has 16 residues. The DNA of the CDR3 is TGTGCCAGCAGTTATAGGGCGGGACTGCCGCTGGAAAAACTGTTTTTT. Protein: CASSYRAGLPLEKLFF.

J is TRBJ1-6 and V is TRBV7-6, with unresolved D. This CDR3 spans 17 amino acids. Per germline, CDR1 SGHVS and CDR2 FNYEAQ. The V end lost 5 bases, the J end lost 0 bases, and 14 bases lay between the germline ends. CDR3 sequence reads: CASSPAAVGSYNSPLHF. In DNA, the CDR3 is TGTGCCAGCAGCCCCGCGGCGGTGGGCTCCTATAATTCACCCCTCCACTTT.

The CDR3 bases are TGTGCCAGCAGCTTGGGGGCCGGGACAGGATCCTACGAGCAGTACTTC. Its protein is CASSLGAGTGSYEQYF. V is TRBV5-5 and J is TRBJ2-7; TRBD1 matches 8 bases. V trimming: 0 bases; J trimming: 1 base; junction bases outside the gene matches: 6. The CDR3 runs to 16 residues. Germline CDR1 reads SGHKS; CDR2 reads YYEKEE (reference sequence).

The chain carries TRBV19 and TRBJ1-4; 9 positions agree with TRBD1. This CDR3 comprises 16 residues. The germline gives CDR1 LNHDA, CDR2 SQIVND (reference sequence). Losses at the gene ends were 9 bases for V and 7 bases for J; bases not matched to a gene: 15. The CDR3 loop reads CASRHNQQGAFEKLFF. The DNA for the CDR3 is TGTGCCAGCCGCCACAACCAACAGGGGGCTTTTGAAAAACTGTTTTTT.

The CDR3 region is CASSEAAGSFWLKFF. The CDR3 DNA sequence: TGTGCCAGTAGTGAAGCGGCAGGGTCCTTTTGGCTTAAATTCTTC. The chain uses TRBV19 and TRBJ2-1; possibly TRBD1 or TRBD2 for D (5 bases each). The CDR3 has 15 residues. V lost 5 bases and J 16 bases, leaving 27 bases between the germline ends. The V gene's germline CDR1 is LNHDA and CDR2 SQIVND (reference sequence). Full variable domain (rest looked up from reference TRBV19 and TRBJ2-1): DGGITQSPKYLFRKEGQNVTLSCEQNLNHDAMYWYRQDPGQGLRLIYYSQIVNDFQKGDIAEGYSVSREKKESFPLTVTSAQKNPTAFYLCASSEAAGSFWLKFFGPGTRLTVL.

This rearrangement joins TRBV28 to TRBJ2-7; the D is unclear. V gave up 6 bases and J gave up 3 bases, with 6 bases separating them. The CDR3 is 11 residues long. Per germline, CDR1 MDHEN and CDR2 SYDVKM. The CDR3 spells CASSLIYEQYF. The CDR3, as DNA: TGTGCCAGCAGCCTCATCTACGAGCAGTACTTC.

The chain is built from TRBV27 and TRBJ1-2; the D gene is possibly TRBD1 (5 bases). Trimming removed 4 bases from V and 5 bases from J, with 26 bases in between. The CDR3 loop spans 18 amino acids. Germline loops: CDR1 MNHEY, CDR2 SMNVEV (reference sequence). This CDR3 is CASSSLQASGPALYGYTF. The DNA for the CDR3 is TGTGCCAGCAGTTCCCTCCAGGCATCGGGACCCGCCCTATATGGCTACACCTTC.

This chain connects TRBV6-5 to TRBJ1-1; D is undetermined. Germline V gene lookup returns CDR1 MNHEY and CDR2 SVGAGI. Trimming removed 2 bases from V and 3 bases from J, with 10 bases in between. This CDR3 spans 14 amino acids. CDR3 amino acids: CASSYLVRDTEAFF. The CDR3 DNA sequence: TGTGCCAGCAGTTACCTAGTAAGAGACACTGAAGCTTTCTTT.

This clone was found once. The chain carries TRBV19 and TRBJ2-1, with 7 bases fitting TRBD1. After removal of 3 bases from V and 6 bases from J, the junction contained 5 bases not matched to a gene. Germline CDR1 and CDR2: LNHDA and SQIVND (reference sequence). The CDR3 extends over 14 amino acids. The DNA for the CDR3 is TGTGCCAGTAGTATTCGTGGACAGGCCAATGAGCAGTTCTTC. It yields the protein CASSIRGQANEQFF.

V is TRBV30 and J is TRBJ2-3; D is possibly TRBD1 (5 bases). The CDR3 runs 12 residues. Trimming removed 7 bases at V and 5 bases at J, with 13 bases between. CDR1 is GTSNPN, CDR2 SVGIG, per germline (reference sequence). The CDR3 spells CASSRGGDTQYF. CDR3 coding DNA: TGTGCCTCCAGTAGGGGCGGAGATACGCAGTATTTT.

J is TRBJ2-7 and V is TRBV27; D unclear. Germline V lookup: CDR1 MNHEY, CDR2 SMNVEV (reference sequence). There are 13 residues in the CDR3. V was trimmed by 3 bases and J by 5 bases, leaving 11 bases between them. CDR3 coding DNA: TGTGCCAGCAGTTTGAGTGGTAGGGACGAGCAGTACTTC. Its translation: CASSLSGRDEQYF.

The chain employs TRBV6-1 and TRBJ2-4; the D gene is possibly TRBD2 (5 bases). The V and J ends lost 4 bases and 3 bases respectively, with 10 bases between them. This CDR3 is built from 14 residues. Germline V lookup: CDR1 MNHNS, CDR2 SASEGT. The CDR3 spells CASSARENKNIQYF. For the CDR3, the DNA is TGTGCCAGCAGTGCGAGGGAGAACAAAAACATTCAGTACTTC.

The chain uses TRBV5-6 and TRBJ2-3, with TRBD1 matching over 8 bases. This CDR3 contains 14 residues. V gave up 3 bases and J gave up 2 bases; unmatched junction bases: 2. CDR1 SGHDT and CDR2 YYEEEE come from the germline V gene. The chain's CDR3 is CASSWTGPTDTQYF. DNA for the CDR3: TGTGCCAGCAGCTGGACAGGGCCCACAGATACGCAGTATTTT.

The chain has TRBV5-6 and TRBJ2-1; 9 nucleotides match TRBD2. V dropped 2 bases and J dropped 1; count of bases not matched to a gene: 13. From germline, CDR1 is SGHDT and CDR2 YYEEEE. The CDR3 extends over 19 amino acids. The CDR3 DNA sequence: TGTGCCAGCAGCTTTTCTTTAGCGGGGGATCTGTTATCCTACAATGAGCAGTTCTTC. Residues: CASSFSLAGDLLSYNEQFF.

The CDR3 region is CASSGLDKWNTEAFF. For the CDR3, the DNA is TGTGCCAGCAGCGGTCTCGACAAATGGAACACTGAAGCTTTCTTT. The chain links TRBV9 to TRBJ1-1; D is ambiguous. CDR1 and CDR2 from the germline V gene are SGDLS and YYNGEE. V shed 3 bases and J shed 1 base, with 13 bases lying between them. The CDR3 is 15 amino acids.

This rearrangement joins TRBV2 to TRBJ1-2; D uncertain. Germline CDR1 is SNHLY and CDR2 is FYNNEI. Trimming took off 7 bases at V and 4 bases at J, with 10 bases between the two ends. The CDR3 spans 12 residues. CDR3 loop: CASNLALYGYTF. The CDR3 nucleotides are TGTGCCAGCAACTTGGCTCTCTATGGCTACACCTTC.

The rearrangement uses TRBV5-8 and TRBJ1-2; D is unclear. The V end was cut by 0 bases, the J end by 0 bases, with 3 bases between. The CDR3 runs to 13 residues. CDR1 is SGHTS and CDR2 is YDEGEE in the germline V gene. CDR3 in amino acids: CASSLASNYGYTF. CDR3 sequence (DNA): TGTGCCAGCAGCTTGGCTTCTAACTATGGCTACACCTTC.

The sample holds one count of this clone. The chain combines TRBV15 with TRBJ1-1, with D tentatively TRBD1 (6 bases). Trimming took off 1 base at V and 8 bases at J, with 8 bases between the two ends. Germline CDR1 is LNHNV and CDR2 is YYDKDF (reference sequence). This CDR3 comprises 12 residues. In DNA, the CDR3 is TGTGCCACCAGCAGAGCTCAGGGGGAAGCTTTCTTT. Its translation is CATSRAQGEAFF.

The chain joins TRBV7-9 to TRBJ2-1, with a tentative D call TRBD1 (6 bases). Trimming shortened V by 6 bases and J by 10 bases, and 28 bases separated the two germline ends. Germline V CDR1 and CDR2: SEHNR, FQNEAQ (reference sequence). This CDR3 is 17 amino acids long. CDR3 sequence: CASSTVSGTRITREQFF. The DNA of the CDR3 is TGTGCCAGCAGTACGGTGAGTGGGACACGGATTACTCGGGAGCAGTTCTTC.

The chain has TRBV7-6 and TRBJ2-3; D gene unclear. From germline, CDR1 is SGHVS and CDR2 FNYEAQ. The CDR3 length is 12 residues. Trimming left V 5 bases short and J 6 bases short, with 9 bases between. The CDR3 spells CASSQLEDTQYF. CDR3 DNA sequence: TGTGCCAGCAGCCAATTAGAGGATACGCAGTATTTT.

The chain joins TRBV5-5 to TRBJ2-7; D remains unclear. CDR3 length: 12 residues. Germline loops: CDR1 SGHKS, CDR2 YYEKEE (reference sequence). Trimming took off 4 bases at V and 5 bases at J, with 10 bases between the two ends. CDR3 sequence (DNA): TGTGCCAGCAGCCTCGCGTCTCACGAGCAGTACTTC. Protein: CASSLASHEQYF.